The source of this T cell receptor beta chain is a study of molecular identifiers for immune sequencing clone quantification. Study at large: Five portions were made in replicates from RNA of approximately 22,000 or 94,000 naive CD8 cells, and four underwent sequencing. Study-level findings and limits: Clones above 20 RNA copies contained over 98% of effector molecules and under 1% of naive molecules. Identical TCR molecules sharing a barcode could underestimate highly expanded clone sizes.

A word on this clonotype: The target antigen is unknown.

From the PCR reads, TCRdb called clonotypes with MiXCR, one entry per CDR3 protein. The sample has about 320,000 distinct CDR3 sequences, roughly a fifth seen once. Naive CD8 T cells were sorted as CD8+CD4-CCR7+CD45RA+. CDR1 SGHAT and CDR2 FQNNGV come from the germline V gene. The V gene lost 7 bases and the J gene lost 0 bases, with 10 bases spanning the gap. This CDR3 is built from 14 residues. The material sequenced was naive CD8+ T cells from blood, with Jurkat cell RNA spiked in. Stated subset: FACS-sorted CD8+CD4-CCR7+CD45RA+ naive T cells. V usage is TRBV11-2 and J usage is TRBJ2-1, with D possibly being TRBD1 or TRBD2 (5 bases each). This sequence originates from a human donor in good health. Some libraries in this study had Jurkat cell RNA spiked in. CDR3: CASNPGPSYNEQFF. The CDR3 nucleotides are TGTGCCAGCAACCCGGGGCCCTCCTACAATGAGCAGTTCTTC.